This is a list of T cell receptor beta chains from one sample in a study of blood T cell repertoires in COVID-19. The table came from immunoSEQ multiplex PCR; TCRdb's copy has only in-frame clones and leaves some out. The table has about 140,000 clones, over 65% seen once. Input material: peripheral blood. The receptors here all came from a woman at least 80 years old with active or convalescent COVID-19. Both conserved end residues are part of each CDR3. A D gene is named only where the DNA matches it firmly. Rows may omit the clone size; those that give it use once, few, many or a size class.

v_call: TRBV28
d_call: TRBD1
j_call: TRBJ1-5
clone_size: .
cdr3_nt: TGTGCCAGCACCAGGGGGGTTGATCAGCCCCAGCATTTT
cdr3_aa: CASTRGVDQPQHF

v_call: TRBV19
d_call: TRBD1
j_call: TRBJ2-6
clone_size: .
cdr3_nt: TGTGCCAGTGTAAGCTGGGACAGGGCCACTGGGGCCAACGTCCTGACTTTC
cdr3_aa: CASVSWDRATGANVLTF

v_call: TRBV3-1/TRBV3-2
d_call: TRBD2
j_call: TRBJ2-3
clone_size: once
cdr3_nt: TGTGCCAGCAGCCAAGCGCGACTAGCGGGGGGTCGGACAGATACGCAGTATTTT
cdr3_aa: CASSQARLAGGRTDTQYF

v_call: TRBV28
d_call: .
j_call: TRBJ1-1
clone_size: .
cdr3_nt: TGTGCCAGCAGTTTAATTGGGGGCGAAGCTTTCTTT
cdr3_aa: CASSLIGGEAFF

v_call: TRBV7-9
d_call: .
j_call: TRBJ1-3
clone_size: many
cdr3_nt: TGTGCCAGCGGAGGTCAGGGAAACACCATATATTTT
cdr3_aa: CASGGQGNTIYF

v_call: TRBV7-3
d_call: TRBD1
j_call: TRBJ2-5
clone_size: .
cdr3_nt: TGTGCCAGCAGCTCCGGACAGGCGGGAGAGACCCAGTACTTC
cdr3_aa: CASSSGQAGETQYF

v_call: TRBV2
d_call: .
j_call: TRBJ1-2
clone_size: .
cdr3_nt: TGTGCCAGCAGTGAAGCGTTGGCGGTGGGCTACACCTTC
cdr3_aa: CASSEALAVGYTF

v_call: TRBV19
d_call: TRBD2
j_call: TRBJ2-1
clone_size: .
cdr3_nt: TGTGCCAGTAGTATGGCAATAGGAGCGGGGGGATACTACAATGAGCAGTTCTTC
cdr3_aa: CASSMAIGAGGYYNEQFF

v_call: TRBV9
d_call: .
j_call: TRBJ2-2
clone_size: .
cdr3_nt: TGTGCCAGCAGCCCCCGGGACTTCTCCCCAGAAGGGACCGGGGAGCTGTTTTTT
cdr3_aa: CASSPRDFSPEGTGELFF

v_call: TRBV30
d_call: .
j_call: TRBJ2-7
clone_size: .
cdr3_nt: TGTGCCTGGGACACATCCAGGGTCCTCCCCTACGAGCAGTACTTC
cdr3_aa: CAWDTSRVLPYEQYF

v_call: TRBV4-3
d_call: .
j_call: TRBJ2-1
clone_size: .
cdr3_nt: TGCGCCAGCAGTCACGAGGGATCCGACCGTAACAATGAGCAGTTCTTC
cdr3_aa: CASSHEGSDRNNEQFF

v_call: TRBV5-1
d_call: TRBD1
j_call: TRBJ1-6
clone_size: once
cdr3_nt: TGCGCCAGCAGCCCGGGACAGGAGGCTTCACCCCTCCACTTT
cdr3_aa: CASSPGQEASPLHF

v_call: TRBV27
d_call: TRBD1
j_call: TRBJ1-5
clone_size: .
cdr3_nt: TGTGCCAGCAGGAGAGGGACAGGCAATCAGCCCCAGCATTTT
cdr3_aa: CASRRGTGNQPQHF

v_call: TRBV28
d_call: TRBD1
j_call: TRBJ1-6
clone_size: .
cdr3_nt: TGTGCCAGCAGTTCACTTCGGACAGGCAATAATTCACCCCTCCACTTT
cdr3_aa: CASSSLRTGNNSPLHF

v_call: TRBV10-3
d_call: TRBD1
j_call: TRBJ1-4
clone_size: .
cdr3_nt: TGTGCCATCAGTGAACCGGGACAGGGGAATGAAAAACTGTTTTTT
cdr3_aa: CAISEPGQGNEKLFF

v_call: TRBV7-9
d_call: .
j_call: TRBJ2-7
clone_size: .
cdr3_nt: TGTGCAGGGGGAGGGGGATCCTACGAGCAGTACTTC
cdr3_aa: CAGGGGSYEQYF

v_call: TRBV28
d_call: TRBD2
j_call: TRBJ2-3
clone_size: .
cdr3_nt: TGTGCCAGCAGGCTAGCGGGGGGGGGCGCAGATACGCAGTATTTT
cdr3_aa: CASRLAGGGADTQYF

v_call: TRBV5-1
d_call: TRBD1
j_call: TRBJ1-2
clone_size: once
cdr3_nt: TGCGCCAGCAGCTTGGCTGCCGGGACAGCCTATGGCTACACCTTC
cdr3_aa: CASSLAAGTAYGYTF

v_call: TRBV2
d_call: TRBD1
j_call: TRBJ1-1
clone_size: .
cdr3_nt: TGTGCCAGCAAACCAGGGGGCGTTAACACTGAAGCTTTCTTT
cdr3_aa: CASKPGGVNTEAFF

v_call: TRBV30
d_call: .
j_call: TRBJ1-2
clone_size: .
cdr3_nt: TGTGCCTGGGGCCCAGGGGAAGCTAACTATGGCTACACCTTC
cdr3_aa: CAWGPGEANYGYTF

v_call: TRBV10-2
d_call: TRBD2
j_call: TRBJ2-7
clone_size: few
cdr3_nt: TGCGCCAGCAGTGTGACTAGCGGGGGGACCTCCTACGAGCAGTACTTC
cdr3_aa: CASSVTSGGTSYEQYF

v_call: TRBV4-2
d_call: .
j_call: TRBJ2-7
clone_size: .
cdr3_nt: TGTGCCAGCAGCTCTCCTACAAAGGGGTACGAGCAGTACTTC
cdr3_aa: CASSSPTKGYEQYF

v_call: TRBV5-3
d_call: .
j_call: TRBJ2-5
clone_size: .
cdr3_nt: TGTGCCAGAAGCTTCCGTGGGCCCAGGGCCGCGTCGGAGACCCAGTACTTC
cdr3_aa: CARSFRGPRAASETQYF

v_call: TRBV5-5
d_call: .
j_call: TRBJ1-6
clone_size: once
cdr3_nt: TGTGCCAGCAGCTTGGACAGGACACACAATTCACCCCTCCACTTT
cdr3_aa: CASSLDRTHNSPLHF

v_call: TRBV27
d_call: .
j_call: TRBJ2-3
clone_size: .
cdr3_nt: TGTGCCAGCAGTTTATCAAGGGGTACAGATACGCAGTATTTT
cdr3_aa: CASSLSRGTDTQYF

v_call: TRBV4-3
d_call: .
j_call: TRBJ2-5
clone_size: .
cdr3_nt: TGCGCCAGCAGCCAAGGGACGGCTAGCAGGGGCGAGACCCAGTACTTC
cdr3_aa: CASSQGTASRGETQYF

v_call: TRBV18
d_call: .
j_call: TRBJ2-7
clone_size: .
cdr3_nt: TGTGCCAGCTCACCTATACAGGCAACCTCCTACGAGCAGTACTTC
cdr3_aa: CASSPIQATSYEQYF

v_call: TRBV18
d_call: .
j_call: TRBJ1-5
clone_size: medium-sized
cdr3_nt: TGTGCCAGCTCACAGACAGGAAATAATCAGCCCCAGCATTTT
cdr3_aa: CASSQTGNNQPQHF

v_call: TRBV7-9
d_call: TRBD1
j_call: TRBJ2-3
clone_size: .
cdr3_nt: TGTGCCAGCAGCCCAGACAGGGGGCTGGATACGCAGTATTTT
cdr3_aa: CASSPDRGLDTQYF

v_call: TRBV6-5
d_call: TRBD1
j_call: TRBJ1-1
clone_size: once
cdr3_nt: TGTGCCAGCAGTCCCCAGGGGGTGAGGACTGAAGCTTTCTTT
cdr3_aa: CASSPQGVRTEAFF

v_call: TRBV3-1/TRBV3-2
d_call: TRBD2
j_call: TRBJ2-7
clone_size: .
cdr3_nt: TGTGCCAGCAGCCAAGACTTCCGATTCGGGACTAGCGGAGACTCCTACGAGCAGTACTTC
cdr3_aa: CASSQDFRFGTSGDSYEQYF

v_call: TRBV6-5
d_call: TRBD1
j_call: TRBJ1-1
clone_size: .
cdr3_nt: TGTGCCAGCGCAGGACAGGGGGTAAACACTGAAGCTTTCTTT
cdr3_aa: CASAGQGVNTEAFF

v_call: TRBV7-2
d_call: .
j_call: TRBJ2-1
clone_size: .
cdr3_nt: TGTGCCAGCAGCCAAACCTATGCCAATGAGCAGTTCTTC
cdr3_aa: CASSQTYANEQFF

v_call: TRBV2
d_call: .
j_call: TRBJ1-6
clone_size: .
cdr3_nt: TGTGCCAGCAGTGAAGAAGAACTAGGGAGTTCACCCCTCCACTTT
cdr3_aa: CASSEEELGSSPLHF

v_call: TRBV6-9
d_call: .
j_call: TRBJ1-3
clone_size: .
cdr3_nt: TGTGCCAGCAGTTCCCTCCGGACCGGGGGGTCTGGAAACACCATATATTTT
cdr3_aa: CASSSLRTGGSGNTIYF

v_call: TRBV5-1
d_call: .
j_call: TRBJ1-6
clone_size: once
cdr3_nt: TGCGCCAGCAGCTTGGGACACCGAACGGCATCACCCCTCCACTTT
cdr3_aa: CASSLGHRTASPLHF

v_call: TRBV5-4
d_call: TRBD2
j_call: TRBJ2-2
clone_size: .
cdr3_nt: TGTGCCAGCAGCAAAACTAGCGGGGGGGCCTTCGGGGAGCTGTTTTTT
cdr3_aa: CASSKTSGGAFGELFF

v_call: TRBV15
d_call: TRBD1
j_call: TRBJ1-2
clone_size: .
cdr3_nt: TGTGCCACCAGCAGAGATCCAGGGGGGAAAGGACAGCCCTATGGCTACACCTTC
cdr3_aa: CATSRDPGGKGQPYGYTF

v_call: TRBV7-2
d_call: .
j_call: TRBJ1-1
clone_size: .
cdr3_nt: TGTGCCAGCAGCTTAGCTTTAAGGAGGGGCACTGAAGCTTTCTTT
cdr3_aa: CASSLALRRGTEAFF

v_call: TRBV4-3
d_call: TRBD2
j_call: TRBJ2-1
clone_size: .
cdr3_nt: TGCGCCAGCAGCCAAGAGATTAGCGGGGGTAATGAGCAGTTCTTC
cdr3_aa: CASSQEISGGNEQFF

v_call: TRBV15
d_call: TRBD1
j_call: TRBJ2-5
clone_size: few
cdr3_nt: TGTGCCACCAGCAGACCGAACAGGGGGCGAGAGACCCAGTACTTC
cdr3_aa: CATSRPNRGRETQYF

v_call: TRBV19
d_call: .
j_call: TRBJ1-1
clone_size: few
cdr3_nt: TGTGCCAGTAGTATGAGAGGCACTGAAGCTTTCTTT
cdr3_aa: CASSMRGTEAFF

v_call: TRBV5-5
d_call: TRBD2
j_call: TRBJ2-5
clone_size: .
cdr3_nt: TGTGCCAGCAGCTTAGCCCTAGCGGGGGGAAAACAAGAGACCCAGTACTTC
cdr3_aa: CASSLALAGGKQETQYF

v_call: TRBV6-5
d_call: .
j_call: TRBJ2-3
clone_size: .
cdr3_nt: TGTGCCAGCAGTTACCAATTAGCGGCAGATACGCAGTATTTT
cdr3_aa: CASSYQLAADTQYF

v_call: TRBV23-1
d_call: .
j_call: TRBJ1-4
clone_size: .
cdr3_nt: TGCGCCAGCCCCCATCCCCGGACAACTCGAAGGACTAATGAAAAACTGTTTTTT
cdr3_aa: CASPHPRTTRRTNEKLFF

v_call: TRBV5-1
d_call: .
j_call: TRBJ2-7
clone_size: .
cdr3_nt: TGCGCCAGCAGCCACAGGGGAGGCTACGAGCAGTACTTC
cdr3_aa: CASSHRGGYEQYF

v_call: TRBV19
d_call: TRBD2
j_call: TRBJ2-3
clone_size: .
cdr3_nt: TGTGCCAGTAGTCCTTCTTACGGCGGTGGGAGGGGTTCCACAGATACGCAGTATTTT
cdr3_aa: CASSPSYGGGRGSTDTQYF

v_call: TRBV6-2/TRBV6-3
d_call: .
j_call: TRBJ1-1
clone_size: .
cdr3_nt: TGTGCCAGCAGTTACTCGAATTATGGAGCTGAAGCTTTCTTT
cdr3_aa: CASSYSNYGAEAFF